The next 8 T cell receptor beta chains were all read from a single sample in a study of blood T cell repertoires in COVID-19. Libraries were prepared by immunoSEQ multiplex PCR; TCRdb keeps only in-frame clonotypes and omits some of them. The sample lists about 13,000 clones, about three quarters seen once, with approximately 40% in the top ten. Input material: peripheral blood. These TCRs come from a woman aged 80 or over with acute or convalescent COVID-19.

The V and J genes are TRBV19 and TRBJ2-3; possibly TRBD2 for D (5 bases). V lost 0 bases and J lost 5, with 12 bases in between. Germline CDR1 LNHDA, CDR2 SQIVND (reference sequence). The CDR3 has 15 residues. The CDR3: CASSIDGMREDTQYF. In DNA, the CDR3 is TGTGCCAGTAGTATAGATGGGATGAGGGAAGATACGCAGTATTTT.

The chain recombines TRBV2 with TRBJ2-1; 8 bases map to TRBD2. Germline trimming cut 6 bases from V and 2 bases from J; bases unmatched to any gene: 9. Germline V gene lookup returns CDR1 SNHLY and CDR2 FYNNEI. This CDR3 comprises 16 residues. CDR3 DNA sequence: TGTGCCAGCAGACATAGCGGGGCACCCGCCTACAATGAGCAGTTCTTC. Its translation is CASRHSGAPAYNEQFF.

This clone was counted a single time. Here the CDR3 reads CASSSGYTGELFF. For the CDR3, the DNA is TGTGCCAGCAGTTCGGGGTACACCGGGGAGCTGTTTTTT. The chain joins TRBV27 to TRBJ2-2; D may be TRBD2 (5 bases). The V gene lost 4 bases and the J gene lost 3 bases, with 6 bases spanning the gap. Germline V gene sequence: CDR1 MNHEY, CDR2 SMNVEV (reference sequence). The CDR3 is 13 amino acids.

The chain has TRBV29-1 and TRBJ2-7, with D tentatively TRBD1 (6 bases). Trimming pared 7 bases from V and 0 bases from J, leaving 10 bases between. The length of the CDR3 is 12 residues. Germline lookup yields CDR1 SQVTM and CDR2 ANQGSEA. The CDR3 loop is CSAYRDSYEQYF. CDR3 bases: TGCAGCGCGTACAGGGACTCCTACGAGCAGTACTTC.

This chain connects TRBV6-5 to TRBJ1-2, with 10 bases fitting TRBD1. The CDR3 contains 16 residues. J was trimmed by 4 bases and V by 2 bases; bases with no gene match: 7. Germline loops: CDR1 MNHEY, CDR2 SVGAGI. For the CDR3, the DNA is TGTGCCAGCAGTTACACCCGGACAGGGGGGGGCTATGGCTACACCTTC. Its translation: CASSYTRTGGGYGYTF.

This clone occurred a few times. The chain joins TRBV2 to TRBJ2-4; 9 bases line up with TRBD1. J gave up 0 bases and V 6 bases, and 12 bases lay outside the gene matches. This CDR3 is built from 18 residues. The germline CDR1 and CDR2 sequences are SNHLY and FYNNEI. The CDR3 DNA reads TGTGCCAGCAGACAAATACAGGGGGCGACGCTAGCCAAAAACATTCAGTACTTC. It translates to CASRQIQGATLAKNIQYF.

The chain recombines TRBV7-9 with TRBJ2-7; maybe TRBD1 (5 bases). The CDR3 covers 12 residues. The germline gives CDR1 SEHNR, CDR2 FQNEAQ (reference sequence). The V gene lost 1 base and the J gene lost 5 bases, with 6 bases spanning the gap. The CDR3 DNA is TGTGCCAGCAGCTTAGTAGGGGACGAGCAGTACTTC. Amino acids: CASSLVGDEQYF.

The V gene is TRBV18, the J gene TRBJ2-3, with TRBD1 as a possible D gene (6 bases). This CDR3 is 16 amino acids long. Germline V gene lookup returns CDR1 KGHSH and CDR2 LQKENI. Trimming took off 5 bases at V and 2 bases at J, with 17 bases between the two ends. The CDR3 DNA reads TGTGCCAGCTCAGCCTCACCGGACAGTTCCACAGATACGCAGTATTTT. The encoded protein is CASSASPDSSTDTQYF. Full variable domain (missing parts from reference TRBV18 and TRBJ2-3): NAGVMQNPRHLVRRRGQEARLRCSPMKGHSHVYWYRQLPEEGLKFMVYLQKENIIDESGMPKERFSAEFPKEGPSILRIQQVVRGDSAAYFCASSASPDSSTDTQYFGPGTRLTVL.